The T cell receptor (beta chain) under discussion was sequenced for a study of identical twins. The germline V gene encodes CDR1 KGHDR and CDR2 SFDVKD. Trimming took 0 bases from V and 4 from J; bases not matched to a gene: 4. The CDR3 sequence is 16 residues long. General study results and limits: Fewer insertions marked abundant cord blood beta clonotypes; young adult naive trended weakly, memory not at all. Twin pairs' shared out-of-frame alpha sequences were enriched in low generation probability.

TCRdb ran MiXCR on the 5' RACE reads and lists one entry per CDR3 protein. The sample has roughly 1,500,000 distinct CDR3 sequences; about 31% are singletons. Healthy Caucasians alone served as donors. A few counts support this clonotype. What it binds is unknown. The chain recombines TRBV24-1 with TRBJ1-5; 8 nucleotides line up with TRBD1. Sequencing input: cord blood. The sequence derives from a newborn girl in good health. CDR3 DNA: TGTGCCACCAGTGATTTGAAGTGGACAGGGAATCAGCCCCAGCATTTT. It translates to CATSDLKWTGNQPQHF.